This TCR beta chain was observed in a study of blood T cells in healthy people across ages. Turning to the study itself: Roughly one uniquely barcoded beta molecule per two T cells was captured. Study-level findings and limits: PBMCs were not sorted, which prevented a conclusive comparison of naive versus antigen-experienced cells.

This clonotype has just a few counts. Its cognate antigen is unknown. There are 15 residues in the CDR3. Between the trimmed V and J ends, which lost 2 bases and 2 bases, there was a span of 13 bases. Per germline, CDR1 LGHNA and CDR2 YNFKEQ. A J-beta primer mix and a sample-barcoded 5' primer were used in a second PCR of about 6 to 12 cycles. Carrying 12 random nucleotides, a template-switch adaptor labeled each individual cDNA molecule. Using its own MiXCR run on the 5' RACE reads, TCRdb lists one record per CDR3 protein. The data hold about 1.8 million distinct CDR3 sequences, with roughly 49% observed a single time. No fewer than 7 million PBMCs went into each sample.

The sequencing input was blood. V and J are TRBV4-2 and TRBJ2-7; D gene uncertain. This sequence was found in a woman between 40 and 55 years old in good health. The CDR3 DNA sequence: TGTGCCAGCAGCCAACGGCCAGAAGATCCCTACGAGCAGTACTTC. Translating gives CASSQRPEDPYEQYF.